This passage covers 18 T cell receptor beta chains from one sample sequenced in a study of CD4 T cells in relation to SARS-CoV-2 and coronaviruses. Profiled with immunoSEQ multiplex PCR; TCRdb holds only in-frame clones, not every one. The sample shows about 36,000 clones, 70% to 85% of them seen only once. What these receptors recognize is not known. Material: memory CD4+ T cells from PBMCs, cultured in vitro. These receptors all stem from an adult with COVID-19.

This clone was seen a handful of times. The CDR3 nucleotides are TGTGCCAGCAGTCTAGAAACCGGGACACCTTACTCCTACGAGCAGTACTTC. Amino acid sequence: CASSLETGTPYSYEQYF. This chain joins TRBV28 and TRBJ2-7; D possibly corresponds to TRBD1 (6 bases). Germline assignment: CDR1 MDHEN and CDR2 SYDVKM. CDR3 length: 17 amino acids. V shed 5 bases and J shed 0 bases, with 20 bases lying between them.

The genes are TRBV5-5 and TRBJ2-1; 12 bases are shared with TRBD2. Germline V gives CDR1 SGHKS, CDR2 YYEKEE (reference sequence). J was trimmed by 5 bases and V by 0 bases; bases with no gene match: 9. CDR3 size: 18 residues. The CDR3 DNA is TGTGCCAGCAGCTTGGTCAAGACTAGCGGGAGCCCTAACAATGAGCAGTTCTTC. Protein sequence: CASSLVKTSGSPNNEQFF.

The chain links TRBV6-5 to TRBJ2-7; 9 positions agree with TRBD1. CDR1 is MNHEY, CDR2 SVGAGI, per germline. Trimming cost V 8 bases and J 3 bases; bases outside gene matches: 8. The CDR3 is 14 amino acids. The CDR3 loop reads CASGRDRAYYEQYF. The CDR3 DNA reads as TGTGCCAGCGGTAGGGACAGGGCCTACTACGAGCAGTACTTC.

The chain has TRBV4-1 and TRBJ2-3; D possibly corresponds to TRBD2 (5 bases). The CDR3 loop spans 17 amino acids. V was trimmed by 0 bases and J by 2 bases, leaving 15 bases between them. CDR1 and CDR2 (germline): MGHRA, YSYEKL. The CDR3 nucleotides read TGCGCCAGCAGCCAAGATTGGCGCGCGGGCACCACAGATACGCAGTATTTT. As protein: CASSQDWRAGTTDTQYF.

V usage is TRBV9 and J usage is TRBJ1-4, with unresolved D. Germline V gene lookup returns CDR1 SGDLS and CDR2 YYNGEE. Deletions cut 0 bases from V and 8 bases from J, with 8 bases between. The CDR3 is made up of 13 amino acids. CDR3 amino acids: CASSVGLWEKLFF. Written as DNA, the CDR3 is TGTGCCAGCAGCGTAGGCTTGTGGGAAAAACTGTTTTTT.

This clone was recorded a few times. The chain is built from TRBV28 and TRBJ2-3; TRBD2 agrees at 12 bases. The CDR3 extends over 20 amino acids. Germline V gives CDR1 MDHEN, CDR2 SYDVKM. With V trimmed by 3 bases and J by 2 bases, 15 bases remained unmatched. CDR3 residues: CASSFSPTSGRIGITDTQYF. The CDR3 coding sequence is TGTGCCAGCAGTTTTTCCCCAACTAGCGGGAGGATTGGGATCACAGATACGCAGTATTTT.

This chain joins TRBV9 and TRBJ2-1; 10 nucleotides agree with TRBD2. This CDR3 spans 22 amino acids. Germline V gene data show CDR1 as SGDLS and CDR2 as YYNGEE. V gave up 4 bases and J gave up 0 bases; unmatched junction bases: 22. The CDR3 loop reads CASSLSSRSAGGPSSSYNEQFF. The CDR3 coding sequence is TGTGCCAGCAGCTTATCGAGTAGGTCAGCGGGAGGGCCATCGAGCTCCTACAATGAGCAGTTCTTC. The full variable domain, rest sourced from reference TRBV9 and TRBJ2-1, is DSGVTQTPKHLITATGQRVTLRCSPRSGDLSVYWYQQSLDQGLQFLIQYYNGEERAKGNILERFSAQQFPDLHSELNLSSLELGDSALYFCASSLSSRSAGGPSSSYNEQFFGPGTRLTVL.

The gene calls are TRBV5-4 and TRBJ2-2; a possible D gene is TRBD1 (6 bases). The germline V gene encodes CDR1 SGHNT and CDR2 YYREEE (reference sequence). There are 14 residues in the CDR3. The V gene lost 9 bases and the J gene lost 0 bases, with 12 bases spanning the gap. Here the CDR3 reads CATRQAANTGELFF. The CDR3 bases are TGTGCCACTAGACAGGCTGCGAACACCGGGGAGCTGTTTTTT.

The gene calls are TRBV6-4 and TRBJ2-2; TRBD2 aligns across 10 bases. The CDR3 is 15 amino acids. With 5 bases clipped from V and 6 bases from J, the junction kept 6 bases outside the gene matches. CDR1 and CDR2 from the germline V gene are MRHNA and SNTAGT. The CDR3 reads CASSPLAGESGELFF. In DNA, the CDR3 is TGTGCCAGCAGTCCTCTAGCGGGAGAATCCGGGGAGCTGTTTTTT.

The chain is built from TRBV28 and TRBJ2-5, with TRBD2 identical over 9 bases. This CDR3 has 16 amino acids. Germline loops: CDR1 MDHEN, CDR2 SYDVKM. J gave up 5 bases and V 8 bases, and 15 bases lay outside the gene matches. This chain's CDR3 is CASRGSYGTSRETQYF. The CDR3 nucleotides read TGTGCCAGCCGAGGGTCCTACGGGACTAGCAGGGAGACCCAGTACTTC.

The chain links TRBV7-9 to TRBJ1-2; 7 bases match TRBD1. V lost 3 bases, J lost 2 bases, and 3 bases stayed unmatched. This CDR3 has 14 amino acids. Germline lookup yields CDR1 SEHNR and CDR2 FQNEAQ (reference sequence). DNA for the CDR3: TGTGCCAGCAGCTTCAGGGGGTTGAACTATGGCTACACCTTC. Translated, it gives CASSFRGLNYGYTF.

The chain employs TRBV10-2 and TRBJ2-2, with TRBD2 matching over 9 bases. CDR3 size: 15 residues. Trimming took 6 bases from V and 6 from J; bases not matched to a gene: 8. Germline V gives CDR1 WSHSY, CDR2 SAAADI. CDR3 sequence: CASRGGGRGAGELFF. CDR3 in DNA: TGCGCCAGCAGAGGGGGCGGGAGGGGTGCCGGGGAGCTGTTTTTT.

The CDR3 nucleotides are TGTGCCAGCAGTTACTCGCCCAGGGGTGTCTATGGCTACACCTTC. Protein sequence: CASSYSPRGVYGYTF. The rearrangement uses TRBV6-5 and TRBJ1-2; perhaps TRBD1 as D (6 bases). Germline CDR1 and CDR2: MNHEY and SVGAGI. Trimming removed 0 bases from V and 4 bases from J, with 12 bases in between. The CDR3 runs to 15 residues.

This clone was counted between two and nine times. The chain is built from TRBV16 and TRBJ2-6, with D uncertain. The CDR3 spans 15 residues. Germline loops: CDR1 KGHSY, CDR2 FQNENV. Trimming removed 4 bases at V and 6 bases at J, with 13 bases between. As DNA, the CDR3 is TGTGCCAGCAGCCCGACGGCCTGGGAGGCCAACGTCCTGACTTTC. Amino acid sequence: CASSPTAWEANVLTF.

The chain joins TRBV19 to TRBJ1-5, with 9 bases lining up with TRBD1. V lost 6 bases and J lost 3; bases outside the gene matches: 6. Germline CDR1 reads LNHDA; CDR2 reads SQIVND (reference sequence). The CDR3 is 15 residues long. CDR3 nucleotide sequence: TGTGCCAGTAGCCTTGGGACAGGGAACAATCAGCCCCAGCATTTT. Its protein product is CASSLGTGNNQPQHF.

The chain combines TRBV6-5 with TRBJ2-7, with 7 bases matching TRBD1. V shed 5 bases, J shed 1 base, and the junction held 5 bases outside the gene matches. Germline values: CDR1 MNHEY, CDR2 SVGAGI. This CDR3 is built from 14 residues. Written as DNA, the CDR3 is TGTGCCAGCAGTCAGGGGACAGCTTCCTACGAGCAGTACTTC. The encoded protein is CASSQGTASYEQYF.

This CDR3 reads CASSPYRLPRGTEAFF. The CDR3 DNA is TGTGCCAGCAGCCCTTATCGATTACCCCGGGGGACTGAAGCTTTCTTT. V and J are TRBV3-1 (or the pseudogene TRBV3-2) and TRBJ1-1, with D possibly matching TRBD1 (5 bases). V gave up 4 bases and J gave up 5 bases, with 20 bases separating them. The CDR3 has 16 amino acids. Per germline, CDR1 LGHDT and CDR2 YNNKEL (reference sequence).

The chain links TRBV14 to TRBJ2-7, with unresolved D. The V end was cut by 3 bases, the J end by 2 bases, with 14 bases between. CDR3 size: 15 residues. Looked up from germline, CDR1 is SGHDN and CDR2 is FVKESK. Written as DNA, the CDR3 is TGTGCCAGCAGCCACGGGCAGGACCCCACCTACGAGCAGTACTTC. Translation gives CASSHGQDPTYEQYF.